This T cell receptor beta chain originates from a study of blood T cell repertoires in COVID-19. Background on the study: Some COVID-19 samples were acute and others convalescent; all came from the United States, Italy and Spain. Sources were T cells, B-cell-depleted T cells, or PBMCs; the material itself was cDNA or gDNA.

The CDR3 runs to 12 residues. Per germline, CDR1 SQVTM and CDR2 ANQGSEA. In the authors' methods: The authors estimated nucleated cell counts from reference gene primer amplification. Generated by immunoSEQ multiplex PCR, the TCRdb table keeps only in-frame clones and is missing some. V, J and clone size reflect that table, while D and trimming were determined from the DNA. This table has fewer than 200,000 clones, 88% appearing once. The TCR sequence derives from a man in his forties with active or convalescent COVID-19. The sample comprised peripheral blood. The chain couples TRBV29-1 to TRBJ1-1, with unresolved D. Here the CDR3 reads CSVLSGNTEAFF. The CDR3 bases are TGCAGTGTTCTTTCAGGGAACACTGAAGCTTTCTTT.